This T cell receptor beta chain was documented in a study of T cells expressing NK-cell markers. Study in general: From sorted CD3+CD56+NKG2C+, CD3+CD56+NKG2C- and CD3+CD56-NKG2C+ T cells came the TCR beta repertoires. Seven of the eight sequenced donors were classified as HCMV-seropositive, and one was classified as seronegative. General study results and limits: Once again these clonotypes came out on top in the CD3+CD56-NKG2C+ fraction of a handful of donors.

Germline V lookup: CDR1 MNHEY, CDR2 SVGEGT. CDR3 length equals 17 residues. Reprocessing the 5' RACE reads, TCRdb reports a single entry for every CDR3 protein and omits DNA. Its table records fewer than 200,000 distinct CDR3 sequences. With respect to this clonotype: Its antigen is as yet unknown.

Sequenced input: blood T cells: a sorted CD56 or NKG2C T cell subset, CD4+ or CD8+ T cells, or bulk PBMC T cells (not recorded which). The receptor was isolated from a woman aged 18-70 years in good health. V and J are TRBV6-2 or TRBV6-3 and TRBJ2-1. The CDR3 reads CASSYSNYLSSYNEQFF.